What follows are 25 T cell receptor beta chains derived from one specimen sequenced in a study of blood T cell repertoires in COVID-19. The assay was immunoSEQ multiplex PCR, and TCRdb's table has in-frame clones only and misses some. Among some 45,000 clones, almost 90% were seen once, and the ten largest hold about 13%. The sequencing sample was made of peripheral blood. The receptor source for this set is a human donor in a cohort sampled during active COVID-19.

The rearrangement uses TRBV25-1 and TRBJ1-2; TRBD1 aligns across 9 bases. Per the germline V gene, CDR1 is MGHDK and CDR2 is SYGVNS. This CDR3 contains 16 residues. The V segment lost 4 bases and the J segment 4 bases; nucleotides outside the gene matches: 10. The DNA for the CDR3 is TGTGCCAGCAGTGGTGCGGGACAGGGAATTTTCTATGGCTACACCTTC. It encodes CASSGAGQGIFYGYTF.

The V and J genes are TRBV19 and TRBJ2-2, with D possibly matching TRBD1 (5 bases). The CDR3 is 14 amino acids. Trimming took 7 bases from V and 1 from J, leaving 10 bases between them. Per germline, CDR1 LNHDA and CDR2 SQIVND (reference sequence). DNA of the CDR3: TGTGCCAGTAAGGCGACAGAGAACACCGGGGAGCTGTTTTTT. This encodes CASKATENTGELFF.

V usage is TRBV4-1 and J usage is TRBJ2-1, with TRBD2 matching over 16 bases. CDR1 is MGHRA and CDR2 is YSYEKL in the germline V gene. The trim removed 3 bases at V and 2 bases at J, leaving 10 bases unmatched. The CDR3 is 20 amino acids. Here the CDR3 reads CASSHLSGTSGGGPYNEQFF. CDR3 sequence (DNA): TGCGCCAGCAGCCACTTATCCGGGACTAGCGGGGGGGGCCCCTACAATGAGCAGTTCTTC.

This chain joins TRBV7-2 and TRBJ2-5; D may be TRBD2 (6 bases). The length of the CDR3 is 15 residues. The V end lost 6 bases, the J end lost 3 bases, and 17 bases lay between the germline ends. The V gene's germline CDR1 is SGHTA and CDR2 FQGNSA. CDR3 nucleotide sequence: TGTGCCAGCAGTTTTATCGCGGCTAGCGAAGAGACCCAGTACTTC. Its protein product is CASSFIAASEETQYF.

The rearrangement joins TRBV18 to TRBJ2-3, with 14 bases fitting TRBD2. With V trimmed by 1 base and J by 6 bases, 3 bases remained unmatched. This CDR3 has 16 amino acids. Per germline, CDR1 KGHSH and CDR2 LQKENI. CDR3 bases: TGTGCCAGCTCACCACGACTAGCGGGGGGGACTGATACGCAGTATTTT. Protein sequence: CASSPRLAGGTDTQYF.

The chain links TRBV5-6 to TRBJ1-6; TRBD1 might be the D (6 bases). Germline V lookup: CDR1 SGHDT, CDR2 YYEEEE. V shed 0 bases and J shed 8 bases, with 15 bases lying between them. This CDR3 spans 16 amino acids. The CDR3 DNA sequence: TGTGCCAGCAGCTTGGAACAGGGCCGTATGGATTCACCCCTCCACTTT. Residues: CASSLEQGRMDSPLHF.

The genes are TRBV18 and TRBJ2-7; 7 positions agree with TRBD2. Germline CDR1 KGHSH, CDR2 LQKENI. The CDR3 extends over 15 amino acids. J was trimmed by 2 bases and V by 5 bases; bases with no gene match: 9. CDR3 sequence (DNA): TGTGCCAGCTCAAAGTTGGGGGGGTCCGCCTACGAGCAGTACTTC. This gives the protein CASSKLGGSAYEQYF. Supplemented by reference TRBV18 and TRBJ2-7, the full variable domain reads NAGVMQNPRHLVRRRGQEARLRCSPMKGHSHVYWYRQLPEEGLKFMVYLQKENIIDESGMPKERFSAEFPKEGPSILRIQQVVRGDSAAYFCASSKLGGSAYEQYFGPGTRLTVT.

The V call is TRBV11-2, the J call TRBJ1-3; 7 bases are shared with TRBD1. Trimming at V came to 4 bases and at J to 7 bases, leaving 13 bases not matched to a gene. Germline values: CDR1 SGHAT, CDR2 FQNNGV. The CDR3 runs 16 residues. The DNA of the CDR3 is TGTGCCAGCAGCTCGTTCTCCGGGACAGTACGTAACACCATATATTTT. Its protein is CASSSFSGTVRNTIYF.

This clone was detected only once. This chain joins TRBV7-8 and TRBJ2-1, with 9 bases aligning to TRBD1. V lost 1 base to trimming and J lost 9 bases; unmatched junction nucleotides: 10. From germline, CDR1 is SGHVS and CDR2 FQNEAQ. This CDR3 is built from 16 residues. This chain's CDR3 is CASSLETGTGLGEQFF. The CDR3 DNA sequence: TGTGCCAGCAGCTTAGAAACCGGGACAGGGTTGGGTGAGCAGTTCTTC.

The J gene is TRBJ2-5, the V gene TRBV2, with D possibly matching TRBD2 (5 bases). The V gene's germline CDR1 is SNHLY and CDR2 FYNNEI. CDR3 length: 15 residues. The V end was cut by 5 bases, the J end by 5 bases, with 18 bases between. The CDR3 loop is CASSPPGSWEETQYF. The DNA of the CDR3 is TGTGCCAGCAGTCCCCCCGGCAGTTGGGAGGAGACCCAGTACTTC. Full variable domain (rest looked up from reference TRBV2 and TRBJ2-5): EPEVTQTPSHQVTQMGQEVILRCVPISNHLYFYWYRQILGQKVEFLVSFYNNEISEKSEIFDDQFSVERPDGSNFTLKIRSTKLEDSAMYFCASSPPGSWEETQYFGPGTRLLVL.

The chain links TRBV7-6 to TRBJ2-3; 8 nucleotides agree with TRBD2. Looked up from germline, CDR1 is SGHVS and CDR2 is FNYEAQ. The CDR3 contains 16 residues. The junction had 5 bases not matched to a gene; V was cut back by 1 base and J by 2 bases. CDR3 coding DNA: TGTGCCAGCAGCTTAGTAGGCGGGGGGATCACAGATACGCAGTATTTT. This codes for CASSLVGGGITDTQYF.

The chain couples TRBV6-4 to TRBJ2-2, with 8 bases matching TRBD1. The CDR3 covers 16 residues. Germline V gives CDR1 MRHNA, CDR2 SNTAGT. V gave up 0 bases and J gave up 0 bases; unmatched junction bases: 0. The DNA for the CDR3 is TGTGCCAGCAGTGACTCGGACAGGGCGAACACCGGGGAGCTGTTTTTT. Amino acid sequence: CASSDSDRANTGELFF.

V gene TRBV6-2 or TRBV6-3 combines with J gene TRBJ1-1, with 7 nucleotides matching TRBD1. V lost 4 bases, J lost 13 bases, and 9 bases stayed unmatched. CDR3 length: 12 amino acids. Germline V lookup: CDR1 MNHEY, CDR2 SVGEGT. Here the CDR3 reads CASSFDRERRFF. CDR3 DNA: TGTGCCAGCAGTTTCGACAGGGAACGCCGTTTCTTT.

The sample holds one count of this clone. In DNA form, the CDR3 reads TGCAGCTCCGTCAGGCGTTTGGTCACTGAAGCTTTCTTT. Protein sequence: CSSVRRLVTEAFF. The chain uses TRBV29-1 and TRBJ1-1; D unclear. CDR1 and CDR2 from the germline V gene are SQVTM and ANQGSEA. Trimming shortened V by 8 bases and J by 4 bases, and 17 bases separated the two germline ends. This CDR3 region has 13 residues.

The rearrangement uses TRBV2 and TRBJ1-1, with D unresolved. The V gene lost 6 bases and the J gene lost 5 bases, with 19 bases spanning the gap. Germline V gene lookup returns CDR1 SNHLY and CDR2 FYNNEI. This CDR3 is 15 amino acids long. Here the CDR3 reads CASRPPGGSRTEAFF. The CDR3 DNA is TGTGCCAGCAGGCCCCCCGGAGGTTCGCGGACTGAAGCTTTCTTT.

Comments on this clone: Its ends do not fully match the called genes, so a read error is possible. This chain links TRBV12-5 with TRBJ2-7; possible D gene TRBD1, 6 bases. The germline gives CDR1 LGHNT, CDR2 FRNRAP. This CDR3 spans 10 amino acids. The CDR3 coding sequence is TGTGCTAGTGCCCGCCGAGACAGGCTCTTC. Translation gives CASARRDRLF.

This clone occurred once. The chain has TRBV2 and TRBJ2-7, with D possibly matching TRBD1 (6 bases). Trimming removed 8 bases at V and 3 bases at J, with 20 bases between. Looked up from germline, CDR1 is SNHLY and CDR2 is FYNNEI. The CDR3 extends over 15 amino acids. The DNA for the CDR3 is TGTGCCAGCTCCCCCTCACAGGGACCTCTCTACGAGCAGTACTTC. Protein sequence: CASSPSQGPLYEQYF.

The CDR3 nucleotides read TGTGCCAGCAGTCTGTATGAAAAACTGTTTTTT. Protein product: CASSLYEKLFF. V and J are TRBV6-5 and TRBJ1-4, with unresolved D. The CDR3 is 11 residues long. Trimming stripped 5 bases from V and 6 bases from J, with 4 bases between. Germline V gives CDR1 MNHEY, CDR2 SVGAGI.

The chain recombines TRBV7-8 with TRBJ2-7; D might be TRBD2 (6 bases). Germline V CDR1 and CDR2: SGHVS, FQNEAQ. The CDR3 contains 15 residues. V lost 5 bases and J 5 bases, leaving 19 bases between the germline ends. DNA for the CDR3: TGTGCCAGCAGCATTCCGGGAGCCCGTGAGGACGAGCAGTACTTC. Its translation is CASSIPGAREDEQYF. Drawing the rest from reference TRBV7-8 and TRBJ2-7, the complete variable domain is GAGVSQSPRYKVAKRGQDVALRCDPISGHVSLFWYQQALGQGPEFLTYFQNEAQLDKSGLPSDRFFAERPEGSVSTLKIQRTQQEDSAVYLCASSIPGAREDEQYFGPGTRLTVT.

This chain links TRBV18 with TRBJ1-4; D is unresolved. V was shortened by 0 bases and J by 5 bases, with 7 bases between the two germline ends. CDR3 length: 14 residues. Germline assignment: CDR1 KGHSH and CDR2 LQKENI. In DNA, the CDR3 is TGTGCCAGCTCACCACCAACTGAGAATGAAAAACTGTTTTTT. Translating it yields CASSPPTENEKLFF.

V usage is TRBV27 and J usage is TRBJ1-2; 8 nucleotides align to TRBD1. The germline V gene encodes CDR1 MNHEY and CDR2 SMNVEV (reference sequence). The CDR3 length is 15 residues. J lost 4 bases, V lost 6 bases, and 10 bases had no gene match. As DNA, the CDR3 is TGTGCCAGCAGAAAAGGACAGGGCGGGAGCTATGGCTACACCTTC. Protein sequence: CASRKGQGGSYGYTF.

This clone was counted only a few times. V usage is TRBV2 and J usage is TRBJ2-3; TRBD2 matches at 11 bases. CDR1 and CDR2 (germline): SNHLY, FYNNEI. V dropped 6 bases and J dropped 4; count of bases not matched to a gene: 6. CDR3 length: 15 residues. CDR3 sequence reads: CASRQGTSGSDTQYF. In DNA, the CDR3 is TGTGCCAGCAGGCAGGGGACTAGCGGTTCAGATACGCAGTATTTT.

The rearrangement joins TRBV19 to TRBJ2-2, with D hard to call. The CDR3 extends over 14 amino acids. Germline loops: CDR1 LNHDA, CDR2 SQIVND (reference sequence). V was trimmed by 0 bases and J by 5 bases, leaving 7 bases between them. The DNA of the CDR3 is TGTGCCAGTAGTATAGATGGCTCTACCGGGGAGCTGTTTTTT. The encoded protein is CASSIDGSTGELFF. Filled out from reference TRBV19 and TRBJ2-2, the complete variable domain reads DGGITQSPKYLFRKEGQNVTLSCEQNLNHDAMYWYRQDPGQGLRLIYYSQIVNDFQKGDIAEGYSVSREKKESFPLTVTSAQKNPTAFYLCASSIDGSTGELFFGEGSRLTVL.

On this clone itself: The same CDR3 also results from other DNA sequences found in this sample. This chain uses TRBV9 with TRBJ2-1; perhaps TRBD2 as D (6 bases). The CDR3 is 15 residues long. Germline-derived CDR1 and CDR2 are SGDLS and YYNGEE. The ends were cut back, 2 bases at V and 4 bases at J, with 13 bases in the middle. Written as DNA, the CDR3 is TGTGCCAGCAGCGTCGGGACTGGACCGTACAATGAGCAGTTCTTC. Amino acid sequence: CASSVGTGPYNEQFF.

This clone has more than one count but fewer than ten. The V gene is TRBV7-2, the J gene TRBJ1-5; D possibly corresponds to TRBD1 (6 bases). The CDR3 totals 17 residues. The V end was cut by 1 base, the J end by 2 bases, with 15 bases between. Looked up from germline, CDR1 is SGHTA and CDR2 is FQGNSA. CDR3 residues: CASSLVGRTAGNQPQHF. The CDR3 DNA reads TGTGCCAGCAGCTTAGTGGGGCGGACAGCTGGCAATCAGCCCCAGCATTTT.